Listed below are T cell receptor beta chains from one sample, sequenced in a study of cytomegalovirus exposure and HLA in healthy donors. TCRdb's table, derived via immunoSEQ multiplex PCR, lists solely in-frame clones and lacks some. This table holds 200,000 to 250,000 clones, around nine tenths found once. The specimen was PBMCs. The source is a woman younger than 35 in good health and CMV-seropositive. The CDR3 runs from the conserved cysteine through the conserved F or W. The order of the fields is clone size, V gene, D gene, J gene, CDR3 protein, CDR3 DNA. The D gene is left open where the match is weak. Clone size is given for some rows only: seen once, a few or many times, or a class if the clone is expanded.

.	TRBV6-6	.	TRBJ1-2	CASSWTAAEANYGYTF	TGTGCCAGCAGCTGGACAGCTGCCGAAGCTAACTATGGCTACACCTTC
.	TRBV7-2	TRBD2	TRBJ2-1	CASSPRAGGPRDNEQFF	TGTGCCAGCAGCCCTCGGGCGGGAGGACCACGGGACAATGAGCAGTTCTTC
.	TRBV7-9	.	TRBJ2-3	CASTPQGTWGTDTQYF	TGTGCCAGCACCCCGCAGGGGACATGGGGCACAGATACGCAGTATTTT
.	TRBV9	.	TRBJ1-5	CASSRTGSSNQPQHF	TGTGCCAGCAGCCGTACAGGAAGCAGCAATCAGCCCCAGCATTTT
.	TRBV7-9	TRBD1	TRBJ1-4	CASSSGQGREKLFF	TGTGCCAGCAGCTCGGGACAGGGGCGTGAAAAACTGTTTTTT
.	TRBV30	TRBD1	TRBJ2-7	CAWSFTGVGEQYF	TGTGCCTGGAGCTTTACAGGGGTAGGGGAGCAGTACTTC
.	TRBV12-5	TRBD1	TRBJ1-2	CASGLVYTGDYGYTF	TGTGCTAGTGGTTTGGTATATACAGGGGACTATGGCTACACCTTC
.	TRBV7-3	.	TRBJ2-3	CASSSGTYTDTQYF	TGTGCCAGCAGCTCCGGTACTTACACAGATACGCAGTATTTT
.	TRBV7-9	.	TRBJ2-7	CASSLGTGNSYEQYF	TGTGCCAGCAGCCTGGGAACAGGAAACTCCTACGAGCAGTACTTC
.	TRBV7-9	TRBD2	TRBJ2-1	CASSLEGLAGGSSYNEQFF	TGTGCCAGCAGCTTAGAGGGACTAGCGGGAGGTAGCTCCTACAATGAGCAGTTCTTC
.	TRBV6-5	.	TRBJ2-1	CASSYGGSLTLEQFF	TGTGCCAGCAGTTACGGGGGCAGTTTAACCCTCGAGCAGTTCTTC
.	TRBV5-6	.	TRBJ1-4	CASSLAGGLAEKLFF	TGTGCCAGCAGCTTGGCCGGGGGGCTAGCTGAAAAACTGTTTTTT
.	TRBV27	.	TRBJ1-5	CASSINSNQPQHF	TGTGCCAGCTCTATCAATAGCAATCAGCCCCAGCATTTT
few	TRBV11-2	TRBD1	TRBJ2-2	CASDPGQSTGELFF	TGTGCCAGCGACCCGGGACAGAGCACCGGGGAGCTGTTTTTT
.	TRBV7-6	.	TRBJ2-7	CASSLGTPEVYEQYF	TGTGCCAGCAGCCTCGGGACACCGGAGGTGTACGAGCAGTACTTC
few	TRBV7-3	TRBD2	TRBJ2-7	CASSLASGPSYEQYF	TGTGCCAGCAGCTTGGCTAGCGGGCCTTCTTACGAGCAGTACTTC
.	TRBV27	.	TRBJ2-3	CAIAGGDTQYF	TGTGCCATCGCCGGTGGAGATACGCAGTATTTT
.	TRBV5-1	TRBD1	TRBJ2-7	CASSLQGYSYEQYF	TGCGCCAGCAGCTTACAGGGGTATTCCTACGAGCAGTACTTC
.	TRBV29-1	TRBD1	TRBJ2-1	CSVTIPGQIMSYEQFF	TGCAGCGTTACGATTCCGGGACAGATAATGAGCTATGAGCAGTTCTTC
.	TRBV7-9	TRBD1	TRBJ1-5	CASSRTGAGNQPQHF	TGTGCCAGCAGCCGTACAGGGGCGGGCAATCAGCCCCAGCATTTT
.	TRBV4-1	TRBD2	TRBJ2-7	CASSQGRWGLTEYEQYF	TGCGCCAGCAGCCAAGGCCGGTGGGGACTAACTGAATACGAGCAGTACTTC
.	TRBV9	.	TRBJ1-1	CASGQMNTEAFF	TGTGCCAGCGGACAGATGAACACTGAAGCTTTCTTT
.	TRBV19	.	TRBJ2-7	CASSIATGTSYYEQYF	TGTGCCAGTAGTATAGCGACCGGGACAAGCTACTACGAGCAGTACTTC
.	TRBV7-6	.	TRBJ2-6	CASSRRTDSISGANVLTF	TGTGCCAGCAGCCGACGAACGGACAGTATCTCTGGGGCCAACGTCCTGACTTTC
.	TRBV10-1	TRBD2	TRBJ2-1	CASSKLASSYNEQFF	TGCGCCAGCAGTAAACTAGCGAGCTCCTACAATGAGCAGTTCTTC
.	TRBV7-9	.	TRBJ2-7	CASSTNPRDAYEQYF	TGTGCCAGCAGCACCAATCCGCGGGACGCCTACGAGCAGTACTTC
.	TRBV28	.	TRBJ1-5	CASSLPGPKPQHF	TGTGCCAGCAGTTTGCCAGGGCCAAAGCCCCAGCATTTT
.	TRBV30	TRBD1	TRBJ1-1	CAWSPGQGNTEAFF	TGTGCCTGGAGTCCCGGACAGGGGAACACTGAAGCTTTCTTT
.	TRBV6-1	.	TRBJ1-2	CASSWGFDGYTF	TGTGCCAGCAGTTGGGGCTTCGATGGCTACACCTTC
.	TRBV7-9	TRBD1	TRBJ1-1	CASGTGLAAFF	TGTGCCAGCGGGACAGGGTTGGCAGCTTTCTTT
.	TRBV27	.	TRBJ2-3	CASSFGGVTDTQYF	TGTGCCAGCAGTTTCGGGGGAGTCACAGATACGCAGTATTTT
.	TRBV5-1	TRBD1	TRBJ2-2	CASSLGGVGQRGSFYTGELFF	TGCGCCAGCAGCTTGGGGGGCGTGGGACAGCGAGGATCCTTCTACACCGGGGAGCTGTTTTTT
once	TRBV5-1	TRBD2	TRBJ2-7	CASTWGGSAGYEQYF	TGCGCCAGCACCTGGGGCGGGAGTGCCGGGTACGAGCAGTACTTC
few	TRBV5-1	TRBD1	TRBJ1-2	CASSRPNRGYGYTF	TGCGCCAGCAGCCGACCCAACAGGGGCTATGGCTACACCTTC
.	TRBV7-2	.	TRBJ2-1	CASSRDLYNEQFF	TGTGCCAGCAGCCGAGACTTATACAATGAGCAGTTCTTC